These 2 T cell receptor beta chains were sequenced from one sample in a study of identical twins. A single record per CDR3 protein comes from TCRdb applying MiXCR to the 5' RACE reads. Of about 690,000 distinct CDR3 sequences listed, around 6% were seen once; the top ten hold about 1.8%. The sample taken for sequencing was naive T cells sorted from blood. Every receptor here comes from a man younger than 35 in good health.

The chain joins TRBV19 to TRBJ2-3, with 7 bases fitting TRBD2. The CDR3 is made up of 16 amino acids. Per the germline V gene, CDR1 is LNHDA and CDR2 is SQIVND (reference sequence). V shed 3 bases and J 0 bases; nucleotides not matched to a gene: 6. CDR3 residues: CASSIPSGGSTDTQYF. As DNA, the CDR3 is TGTGCCAGTAGTATCCCTAGCGGCGGGAGCACAGATACGCAGTATTTT.

The chain is built from TRBV2 and TRBJ2-5; D is undetermined. The germline V gene encodes CDR1 SNHLY and CDR2 FYNNEI. This CDR3 comprises 12 residues. Trimming cost V 7 bases and J 0 bases, with 6 bases left between them. The CDR3 protein is CASKYYQETQYF. The CDR3, as DNA: TGTGCCAGCAAGTACTACCAAGAGACCCAGTACTTC.